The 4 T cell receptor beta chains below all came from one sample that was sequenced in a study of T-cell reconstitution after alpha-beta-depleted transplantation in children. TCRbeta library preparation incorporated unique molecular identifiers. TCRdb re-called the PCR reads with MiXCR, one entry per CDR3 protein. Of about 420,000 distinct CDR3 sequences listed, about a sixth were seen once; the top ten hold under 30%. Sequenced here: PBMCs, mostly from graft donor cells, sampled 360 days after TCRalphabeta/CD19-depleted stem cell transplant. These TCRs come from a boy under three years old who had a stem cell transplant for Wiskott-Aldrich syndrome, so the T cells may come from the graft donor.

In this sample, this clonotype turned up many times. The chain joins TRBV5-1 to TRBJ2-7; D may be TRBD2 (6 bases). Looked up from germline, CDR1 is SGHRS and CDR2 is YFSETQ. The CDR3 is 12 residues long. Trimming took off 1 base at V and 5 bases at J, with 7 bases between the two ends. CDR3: CASSLTGDEQYF. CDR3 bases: TGCGCCAGCAGCTTGACGGGGGACGAGCAGTACTTC.

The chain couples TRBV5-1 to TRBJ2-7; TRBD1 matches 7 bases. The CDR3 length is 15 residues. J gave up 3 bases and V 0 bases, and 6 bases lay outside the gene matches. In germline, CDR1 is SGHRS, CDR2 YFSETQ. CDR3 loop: CASSLEGQAFYEQYF. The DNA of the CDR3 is TGCGCCAGCAGCTTGGAAGGACAGGCCTTCTACGAGCAGTACTTC.

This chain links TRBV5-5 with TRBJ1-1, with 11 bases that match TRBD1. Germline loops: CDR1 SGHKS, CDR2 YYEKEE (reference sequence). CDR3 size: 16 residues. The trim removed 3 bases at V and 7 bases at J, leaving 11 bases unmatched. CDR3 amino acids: CASSSGQGGIRREAFF. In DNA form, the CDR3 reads TGTGCCAGCAGCTCGGGACAGGGGGGGATCAGGCGTGAAGCTTTCTTT. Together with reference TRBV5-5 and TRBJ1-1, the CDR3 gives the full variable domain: DAGVTQSPTHLIKTRGQQVTLRCSPISGHKSVSWYQQVLGQGPQFIFQYYEKEERGRGNFPDRFSARQFPNYSSELNVNALLLGDSALYLCASSSGQGGIRREAFFGQGTRLTVV.

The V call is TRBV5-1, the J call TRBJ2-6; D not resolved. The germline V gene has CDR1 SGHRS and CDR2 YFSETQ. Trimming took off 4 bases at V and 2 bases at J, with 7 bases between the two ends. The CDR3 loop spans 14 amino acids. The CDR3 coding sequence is TGCGCCAGCAGCGCGGACGCTGGGGCCAACGTCCTGACTTTC. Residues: CASSADAGANVLTF.